The 6 T cell receptor beta chains listed next were all sequenced from one sample in a study of blood T cell repertoires in COVID-19. Clones were read by immunoSEQ multiplex PCR, and TCRdb kept only the in-frame ones, dropping some. In the table there are a few hundred thousand clones, nearly 90% of which are singletons. Sequencing was performed on peripheral blood. These receptors originate from a man aged 18 to 30 with active or convalescent COVID-19.

The V and J genes are TRBV16 and TRBJ2-1; 11 nucleotides agree with TRBD2. Per the germline V gene, CDR1 is KGHSY and CDR2 is FQNENV. The CDR3 covers 16 residues. The junction had 6 bases not matched to a gene; V was cut back by 0 bases and J by 8 bases. The CDR3 spells CASSQSIAGGPDEQFF. In DNA form, the CDR3 reads TGTGCCAGCAGCCAATCGATAGCGGGAGGGCCCGATGAGCAGTTCTTC.

The genes are TRBV6-2 or TRBV6-3 and TRBJ1-1, with 7 bases identical to TRBD1. Germline V gene sequence: CDR1 MNHEY, CDR2 SVGEGT. This CDR3 has 16 residues. V shed 3 bases and J 1 base; nucleotides not matched to a gene: 8. CDR3 protein: CASSYYKTGSNTEAFF. The DNA for the CDR3 is TGTGCCAGCAGTTATTACAAGACAGGGTCGAACACTGAAGCTTTCTTT.

The chain employs TRBV7-8 and TRBJ1-3; 8 bases align to TRBD1. V lost 5 bases to trimming and J lost 0 bases; unmatched junction nucleotides: 6. CDR1 SGHVS and CDR2 FQNEAQ come from the germline V gene. The CDR3 runs to 16 residues. The CDR3 loop reads CASSQGASYSGNTIYF. The CDR3 DNA reads as TGTGCCAGCAGCCAGGGGGCCAGCTACTCTGGAAACACCATATATTTT.

The chain is built from TRBV5-1 and TRBJ2-5; 10 bases are shared with TRBD1. This CDR3 is built from 14 residues. V lost 3 bases, J lost 2 bases, and 1 base stayed unmatched. Per germline, CDR1 SGHRS and CDR2 YFSETQ. CDR3: CASSWTGGQETQYF. The CDR3 DNA reads as TGCGCCAGCAGCTGGACAGGGGGACAAGAGACCCAGTACTTC. The variable domain in full, completed from reference TRBV5-1 and TRBJ2-5, reads KAGVTQTPRYLIKTRGQQVTLSCSPISGHRSVSWYQQTPGQGLQFLFEYFSETQRNKGNFPGRFSGRQFSNSRSEMNVSTLELGDSALYLCASSWTGGQETQYFGPGTRLLVL.

The rearrangement uses TRBV18 and TRBJ2-3; 9 bases are shared with TRBD1. V lost 5 bases, J lost 5 bases, and 8 bases stayed unmatched. The CDR3 contains 15 residues. Germline V lookup: CDR1 KGHSH, CDR2 LQKENI. CDR3: CASSVRTGDQDTQYF. CDR3 coding DNA: TGTGCCAGCTCAGTCCGGACAGGGGACCAAGATACGCAGTATTTT. Based on the CDR3 plus reference TRBV18 and TRBJ2-3, the full variable domain is NAGVMQNPRHLVRRRGQEARLRCSPMKGHSHVYWYRQLPEEGLKFMVYLQKENIIDESGMPKERFSAEFPKEGPSILRIQQVVRGDSAAYFCASSVRTGDQDTQYFGPGTRLTVL.

The rearrangement links TRBV7-3 to TRBJ1-2, with TRBD1 matching over 7 bases. V lost 5 bases and J lost 7; bases outside the gene matches: 7. This CDR3 contains 13 residues. Germline V gene sequence: CDR1 SGHTA, CDR2 FQGTGA. As DNA, the CDR3 is TGTGCCAGCAGCCAACCCAGGGGGGCTGGCTACACCTTC. Its protein product is CASSQPRGAGYTF.